Shown below are 20 T cell receptor beta chains from a single sample sequenced in a study of cytomegalovirus exposure and HLA in healthy donors. This PCR relied on a set of 60 Vbeta primers and 13 Jbeta primers. Produced via immunoSEQ multiplex PCR; TCRdb's table is partial and in-frame only. This sample yields around 190,000 clones, of which roughly four fifths are seen a single time; about 3.4% belongs to the top ten. Sequenced sample: PBMCs. The source is a man between 35 and 55 years old in good health and CMV-seropositive.

This chain uses TRBV19 with TRBJ2-7; 9 nucleotides align to TRBD1. The CDR3 is made up of 15 amino acids. CDR1 is LNHDA and CDR2 is SQIVND in the germline V gene (reference sequence). Trimming took 6 bases from V and 2 from J; bases not matched to a gene: 8. This CDR3 reads CASSQTGGMTYEQYF. CDR3 coding DNA: TGTGCCAGTAGCCAAACAGGGGGCATGACCTACGAGCAGTACTTC. Full variable domain (outside the CDR3, taken from reference TRBV19 and TRBJ2-7): DGGITQSPKYLFRKEGQNVTLSCEQNLNHDAMYWYRQDPGQGLRLIYYSQIVNDFQKGDIAEGYSVSREKKESFPLTVTSAQKNPTAFYLCASSQTGGMTYEQYFGPGTRLTVT.

The chain links TRBV5-1 to TRBJ1-1, with D perhaps matching TRBD1 (6 bases). V was clipped by 4 bases and J by 6 bases, with 19 bases between them. Germline CDR1 is SGHRS and CDR2 is YFSETQ. The CDR3 consists of 15 residues. CDR3 sequence: CASSPTRYRDSEAFF. The CDR3 DNA is TGCGCCAGCAGCCCTACACGTTACAGGGATTCTGAAGCTTTCTTT.

This clone was counted a single time. J is TRBJ2-1 and V is TRBV9; TRBD2 matches at 11 bases. The CDR3 is 15 amino acids. V lost 1 base, J lost 10 bases, and 7 bases stayed unmatched. The germline V gene encodes CDR1 SGDLS and CDR2 YYNGEE. The DNA of the CDR3 is TGTGCCAGCAGCGTATTAGCGGGGGGGCCAAGGGAGCAGTTCTTC. Translating it yields CASSVLAGGPREQFF. The full variable domain, in which reference TRBV9 and TRBJ2-1 provide the parts outside the CDR3, is DSGVTQTPKHLITATGQRVTLRCSPRSGDLSVYWYQQSLDQGLQFLIQYYNGEERAKGNILERFSAQQFPDLHSELNLSSLELGDSALYFCASSVLAGGPREQFFGPGTRLTVL.

The genes are TRBV2 and TRBJ2-3; perhaps TRBD2 as D (6 bases). This CDR3 contains 14 residues. The germline V gene has CDR1 SNHLY and CDR2 FYNNEI. With 7 bases removed from V and 1 base from J, the gap between germline ends came to 12 bases. CDR3 loop: CASKEGPRTDTQYF. The CDR3 DNA is TGTGCCAGCAAGGAGGGGCCTCGCACAGATACGCAGTATTTT.

J is TRBJ1-3 and V is TRBV6-6; 9 positions agree with TRBD1. V was clipped by 2 bases and J by 0 bases; unmatched bases: 2. The CDR3 has 16 amino acids. Germline V gene lookup returns CDR1 MNHNY and CDR2 SVGAGI (reference sequence). The CDR3 region is CASSYPTGGSGNTIYF. The CDR3 nucleotides are TGTGCCAGCAGTTACCCGACAGGGGGCTCTGGAAACACCATATATTTT.

This chain links TRBV5-1 with TRBJ2-2; 7 positions agree with TRBD1. V was pared by 4 bases and J by 0 bases, with 3 bases of the junction left unmatched. The CDR3 runs 15 residues. Germline CDR1 SGHRS, CDR2 YFSETQ. The DNA for the CDR3 is TGCGCCAGCAGCCCCGGACAGGCGAACACCGGGGAGCTGTTTTTT. Amino acids: CASSPGQANTGELFF.

This clone was seen a single time. V usage is TRBV5-4 and J usage is TRBJ1-2; a weak D match, TRBD1 (6 bases). The V end was cut by 1 base, the J end by 8 bases, with 15 bases between. The germline V gene has CDR1 SGHNT and CDR2 YYREEE (reference sequence). This CDR3 is built from 14 residues. The CDR3 region is CASSLSQGFLGYTF. The CDR3 DNA follows: TGTGCCAGCAGCTTGTCACAGGGTTTCTTGGGCTACACCTTC.

This chain links TRBV7-9 with TRBJ1-1; D might be TRBD1 (5 bases). The ends were cut back, 5 bases at V and 5 bases at J, with 18 bases in the middle. The V gene's germline CDR1 is SEHNR and CDR2 FQNEAQ (reference sequence). CDR3 length equals 15 residues. CDR3 nucleotides: TGTGCCAGCAGCCCTAATACGGGGACTAGGACTGAAGCTTTCTTT. It yields the protein CASSPNTGTRTEAFF.

The sample holds a few counts of this clone. The chain joins TRBV4-3 to TRBJ2-3; 7 bases align to TRBD2. Per the germline V gene, CDR1 is LGHNA and CDR2 is YSLEER. This CDR3 contains 15 residues. V dropped 2 bases and J dropped 2; count of bases not matched to a gene: 4. The CDR3 loop is CASSQRREITDTQYF. Written as DNA, the CDR3 is TGCGCCAGCAGCCAACGGCGGGAGATCACAGATACGCAGTATTTT.

This clone came up a few times. The sample holds other DNA sequences that translate to the same CDR3. This chain connects TRBV29-1 to TRBJ1-1; tentatively, D is TRBD1 (5 bases). CDR3 size: 12 residues. Trimming removed 4 bases from V and 1 base from J, with 7 bases in between. CDR1 SQVTM and CDR2 ANQGSEA come from the germline V gene. The DNA for the CDR3 is TGCAGCGTTGCAAGGGGGAACACTGAAGCTTTCTTT. Residues: CSVARGNTEAFF.

The rearrangement uses TRBV9 and TRBJ1-2; D might be TRBD1 (5 bases). V was clipped by 2 bases and J by 2 bases, with 10 bases between them. CDR1 and CDR2 (germline): SGDLS, YYNGEE. The CDR3 spans 14 residues. CDR3 in DNA: TGTGCCAGCAGCGTGGGCGGGACGAACTATGGCTACACCTTC. The encoded protein is CASSVGGTNYGYTF.

V and J are TRBV15 and TRBJ2-7, with a weak D call TRBD1 (6 bases). This CDR3 has 15 amino acids. Trimming shortened V by 2 bases and J by 6 bases, and 17 bases separated the two germline ends. In germline, CDR1 is LNHNV, CDR2 YYDKDF (reference sequence). The CDR3 sequence is CATSRTSQGTTEQYF. The DNA of the CDR3 is TGTGCCACCAGCAGAACTTCACAAGGGACAACCGAGCAGTACTTC. Complete variable domain (other parts from reference TRBV15 and TRBJ2-7): DAMVIQNPRYQVTQFGKPVTLSCSQTLNHNVMYWYQQKSSQAPKLLFHYYDKDFNNEADTPDNFQSRRPNTSFCFLDIRSPGLGDTAMYLCATSRTSQGTTEQYFGPGTRLTVT.

This chain uses TRBV7-2 with TRBJ1-5; the D is unclear. Per the germline V gene, CDR1 is SGHTA and CDR2 is FQGNSA. The CDR3 consists of 13 residues. V shed 5 bases and J shed 0 bases, with 5 bases lying between them. The CDR3 protein is CASSGDSNQPQHF. The CDR3 DNA reads as TGTGCCAGCAGCGGAGATAGCAATCAGCCCCAGCATTTT.

CDR3 region: CASSLPAGGGYEQYF. The CDR3 nucleotides are TGTGCCAGCAGCTTACCCGCAGGGGGTGGGTACGAGCAGTACTTC. The chain links TRBV7-9 to TRBJ2-7; 7 bases line up with TRBD1. This CDR3 is 15 amino acids long. V lost 2 bases, J lost 4 bases, and 8 bases stayed unmatched. The germline V gene encodes CDR1 SEHNR and CDR2 FQNEAQ (reference sequence).

Here the CDR3 DNA reads TGTGCCAGCAGCCCCCGACAGGGTGGTCACGGGGAGCTGTTTTTT. Encoded protein: CASSPRQGGHGELFF. The J gene is TRBJ2-2, the V gene TRBV7-8, with 7 positions matching TRBD1. The ends lost 5 bases at V and 7 bases at J; junction bases unmatched: 10. This CDR3 is built from 15 residues. The germline gives CDR1 SGHVS, CDR2 FQNEAQ.

This clone appeared a few times. Distinct nucleotide sequences in the sample also encode this CDR3. CDR3 sequence reads: CASKLGRKGYEQYF. CDR3 DNA: TGTGCCAGCAAATTGGGGCGTAAGGGCTACGAGCAGTACTTC. The J gene is TRBJ2-7, the V gene TRBV6-5; D is possibly TRBD1 (5 bases). The germline V and J ends were trimmed by 7 bases and 3 bases, with 16 bases remaining between them. CDR3 size: 14 residues. CDR1 and CDR2 from the germline V gene are MNHEY and SVGAGI.

This clone appeared a few times. The chain uses TRBV7-9 and TRBJ2-3, with TRBD2 identical over 9 bases. The CDR3 has 14 amino acids. V trimming: 7 bases; J trimming: 5 bases; junction bases outside the gene matches: 7. From germline, CDR1 is SEHNR and CDR2 FQNEAQ (reference sequence). DNA for the CDR3: TGTGCCAGCAACCCAGGGCGGGGGGGAGATACGCAGTATTTT. This gives the protein CASNPGRGGDTQYF.

The V call is TRBV30, the J call TRBJ2-3; 7 bases align to TRBD2. Germline CDR1 is GTSNPN and CDR2 is SVGIG (reference sequence). The CDR3 contains 14 residues. With V trimmed by 3 bases and J by 4 bases, 7 bases remained unmatched. CDR3 sequence: CAWRVAGASDTQYF. The CDR3 DNA reads as TGTGCCTGGAGGGTCGCGGGAGCATCAGATACGCAGTATTTT.

The V and J genes are TRBV7-2 and TRBJ2-7; D is possibly TRBD1 (5 bases). CDR1 and CDR2 from the germline V gene are SGHTA and FQGNSA. The V gene lost 5 bases and the J gene lost 0 bases, with 17 bases spanning the gap. The CDR3 consists of 16 residues. DNA of the CDR3: TGTGCCAGCAGCCCCGAGGCAGGGATACCCTCCTACGAGCAGTACTTC. This gives the protein CASSPEAGIPSYEQYF.

The chain joins TRBV6-1 to TRBJ2-5, with unresolved D. There are 15 residues in the CDR3. Trimming took off 3 bases at V and 4 bases at J, with 15 bases between the two ends. CDR1 is MNHNS and CDR2 is SASEGT in the germline V gene. The CDR3 bases are TGTGCCAGCAGTGAGTCTGGGCCCCCCCTAGAGACCCAGTACTTC. This encodes CASSESGPPLETQYF.